Listed below are T cell receptor beta chains from one sample, sequenced in a study of T cells in Graves' hyperthyroidism and ophthalmopathy. TCRdb itself ran the multiplex PCR reads through MiXCR, one entry per CDR3 protein. Here the sample spans under 750,000 distinct CDR3 sequences, approximately 19% being singletons. Sequenced sample: blood. Every receptor here comes from a woman aged 45-59 years with Graves' hyperthyroidism that later progressed to Graves' ophthalmopathy. The CDR3 runs from the conserved cysteine through the conserved F or W. The D gene is left open where the match is weak. Some rows have no size entry. The others give once, few or many, or a class for an expanded clone.

v_gene: TRBV2; d_gene: TRBD1; len: 16; abundance: few; j_gene: TRBJ2-7; CDR3nt: TGTGCCAGCAGTGAAACAGGGGGTTTCTCGACAGGGGAGCAGTACTTC; CDR3aa: CASSETGGFSTGEQYF
v_gene: TRBV12-3/TRBV12-4; d_gene: .; len: 17; abundance: .; j_gene: TRBJ2-3; CDR3nt: TGTGCCAGCAGTTTAAGCTCCGGGACCGGACACACAGATACGCAGTATTTT; CDR3aa: CASSLSSGTGHTDTQYF
v_gene: TRBV5-4; d_gene: TRBD1; len: 17; abundance: .; j_gene: TRBJ2-2; CDR3nt: TGTGCCAGCAGCTCCCTGGACAGGGGGCTGCACACCGGGGAGCTGTTTTTT; CDR3aa: CASSSLDRGLHTGELFF
v_gene: TRBV9; d_gene: .; len: 15; abundance: .; j_gene: TRBJ2-7; CDR3nt: TGTGCCAGCAGCCCATTCTCCGGGACAACCTACGAGCAGTACTTC; CDR3aa: CASSPFSGTTYEQYF
v_gene: TRBV12-3/TRBV12-4; d_gene: TRBD2; len: 15; abundance: many; j_gene: TRBJ2-5; CDR3nt: TGTGCCAGCAGTTTGGTGTCGACTAGCGGTGAGACCCAGTACTTC; CDR3aa: CASSLVSTSGETQYF
v_gene: TRBV11-2; d_gene: TRBD1; len: 15; abundance: few; j_gene: TRBJ1-2; CDR3nt: TGTGCCAGCAGCTTATTCGGGACAGGGAACTATGGCTACACCTTC; CDR3aa: CASSLFGTGNYGYTF
v_gene: TRBV6-1; d_gene: TRBD2; len: 17; abundance: .; j_gene: TRBJ2-3; CDR3nt: TGTGCCAGCAGTGAAGGCGCTAGCGGATCTAGCACAGATACGCAGTATTTT; CDR3aa: CASSEGASGSSTDTQYF
v_gene: TRBV11-2; d_gene: .; len: 15; abundance: many; j_gene: TRBJ2-1; CDR3nt: TGTGCCAGCAGCTTTGGATCCCCCTCCTACAATGAGCAGTTCTTC; CDR3aa: CASSFGSPSYNEQFF
v_gene: TRBV5-5; d_gene: .; len: 13; abundance: .; j_gene: TRBJ1-2; CDR3nt: TGTGCCAGCAGCACCCAAGCAAACTATGGCTACACCTTC; CDR3aa: CASSTQANYGYTF
v_gene: TRBV24-1; d_gene: .; len: 13; abundance: .; j_gene: TRBJ2-5; CDR3nt: TGTGCCACCAGGGCGACAGGAGGAGAGACCCAGTACTTC; CDR3aa: CATRATGGETQYF
v_gene: TRBV6-1; d_gene: TRBD1; len: 14; abundance: many; j_gene: TRBJ1-1; CDR3nt: TGTGCCAGCAGTGAATGGGACAGGCGAACTGAAGCTTTCTTT; CDR3aa: CASSEWDRRTEAFF
v_gene: TRBV19; d_gene: .; len: 15; abundance: few; j_gene: TRBJ2-2; CDR3nt: TGTGCCAGTAGTATACGCGGGGGCAACACCGGGGAGCTGTTTTTT; CDR3aa: CASSIRGGNTGELFF
v_gene: TRBV19; d_gene: .; len: 18; abundance: few; j_gene: TRBJ2-1; CDR3nt: TGTGCCAGTAGCTCACTTTCCGGGGGAGAAAGGACCTACAATGAGCAGTTCTTC; CDR3aa: CASSSLSGGERTYNEQFF
v_gene: TRBV6-1; d_gene: .; len: 14; abundance: .; j_gene: TRBJ1-3; CDR3nt: TGTGCCAGCCGGAACAGGAGAACTGGAAACACCATATATTTT; CDR3aa: CASRNRRTGNTIYF
v_gene: TRBV5-1; d_gene: .; len: 15; abundance: .; j_gene: TRBJ2-7; CDR3nt: TGCGCCAGCAGCTTGGCCCTCAGCGGCGCCTACGAGCAGTACTTC; CDR3aa: CASSLALSGAYEQYF
v_gene: TRBV4-1; d_gene: .; len: 15; abundance: many; j_gene: TRBJ1-6; CDR3nt: TGCGCCAGCAGCCGCCTGGATCAGGGTGACTCACCCCTCCACTTT; CDR3aa: CASSRLDQGDSPLHF
v_gene: TRBV9; d_gene: TRBD1; len: 14; abundance: .; j_gene: TRBJ2-3; CDR3nt: TGTGCCAGCAGCATAAGGGGGCCCGGAGATACGCAGTATTTT; CDR3aa: CASSIRGPGDTQYF
v_gene: TRBV27; d_gene: .; len: 13; abundance: many; j_gene: TRBJ2-7; CDR3nt: TGTGCCAGCAGTTCCGGACCGGTATACGAGCAGTACTTC; CDR3aa: CASSSGPVYEQYF